This section outlines one T cell receptor (beta chain) sequence together with its context. This receptor's antigen is unknown. No base quality values were provided; no much bigger clone lies one nucleotide off. This entry comes from a study of T-cell memory formation after mild COVID-19 (dated by TCRdb to the early 2020s). As for the study more broadly: Most TCR sequence clusters were specific to one of the two donors. In two donors, T-cell clones that expanded and contracted after mild COVID-19 were followed by sequencing TCRalpha and TCRbeta repertoires longitudinally. The cohort was made up of two young adult volunteers, one female and one male, who were previously healthy. Paper-wide results and their limitations: Whether the second-wave clones peaking on day 37 were SARS-CoV-2 specific was not confirmed. Some responding clones were detected in pre-infection memory, which suggested that pre-existing cross-reactive memory T cells had joined the SARS-CoV-2 response. The study included only a couple of mild cases, and larger cohorts that include severe cases with pre-infection samples were judged to be necessary. Contracting CD4+ clones turned up mainly in the CM and EM memory subsets, whereas EMRA was where CD8+ clones were enriched. Clones that contracted from day 15 to 85 showed balanced CD4/CD8 phenotypes, whereas a second wave of clones that expanded from day 15 to 37 leaned towards CD4+.

The junction carries 14 bases between V and J, which are trimmed by 3 bases and 1 base respectively. There are 16 amino acids in the CDR3, from cysteine to phenylalanine inclusive. The DNA shown is the 48-base CDR3, in frame from base 1. According to the germline V gene, CDR1 reads SGHTA and CDR2 reads FQGNSA. PBMCs were isolated by Ficoll-Paque density gradient centrifugation. The data were produced on an Illumina NovaSeq 6000. TCRalpha and TCRbeta cDNA libraries were constructed by 5'RACE with constant-segment primers, with sample barcodes and unique molecular identifiers being introduced. RNA was extracted from every sample with Trizol reagent. Library amplification was performed in two PCR steps, and a second sample barcode and Illumina TruSeq adapters were introduced in the second step. Sequencing of the libraries was done on an Illumina NovaSeq, producing 2 x 150 bp paired-end reads. In the authors' own workflow: Demultiplexing of reads and collapsing into UMI-guided consensus sequences were performed with migec v1.2.7. Using mixcr v2.1.11, UMI consensuses were aligned to TRA and TRB V and J templates and then assembled into clonotypes. A clonotype was counted as expanded or contracted only when both edgeR and NoisET called the clonotype significant, with the noise models trained on biological replicates. edgeR calls used a false discovery rate-adjusted p below 0.01 and a log2 fold-change threshold of 1. As an exploratory analysis of dynamics, PCA with hierarchical clustering was applied to max-normalized trajectories of the 1000 most abundant clonotypes. The CD4 or CD8 phenotype of responding clones was assigned using the separately sequenced CD4+ and CD8+ repertoires. The raw public reads went through TCRdb reprocessing: fastp at Q25, MiXCR clone calling, in-frame beta chains kept. Under each unique CDR3 protein, matching rows form one entry showing the most common genes and DNA. These V and J calls rely on TCRdb rather than the paper's analysis. Across this sample there are hundreds of thousands of distinct CDR3 sequences, with 24% seen only once. The ten largest account for around 8.1% of the sample.

The clonotype originates from an adult woman who had mild COVID-19 (a few samples of this study predate the infection). The sample titles of this study are shuffled in the database, so cell type and time point are left out; the donor was told from shared clones. The chain joins TRBV7-2 to TRBJ2-3; the best D guess is TRBD2, with 6 bases matching. Source material: PBMCs or a T cell subset sorted from them (not recorded which). The CDR3 corresponds to CASSFHLSGRTDTQYF. The DNA sequence reads TGTGCCAGCAGCTTCCACCTTAGCGGTCGCACAGATACGCAGTATTTT.